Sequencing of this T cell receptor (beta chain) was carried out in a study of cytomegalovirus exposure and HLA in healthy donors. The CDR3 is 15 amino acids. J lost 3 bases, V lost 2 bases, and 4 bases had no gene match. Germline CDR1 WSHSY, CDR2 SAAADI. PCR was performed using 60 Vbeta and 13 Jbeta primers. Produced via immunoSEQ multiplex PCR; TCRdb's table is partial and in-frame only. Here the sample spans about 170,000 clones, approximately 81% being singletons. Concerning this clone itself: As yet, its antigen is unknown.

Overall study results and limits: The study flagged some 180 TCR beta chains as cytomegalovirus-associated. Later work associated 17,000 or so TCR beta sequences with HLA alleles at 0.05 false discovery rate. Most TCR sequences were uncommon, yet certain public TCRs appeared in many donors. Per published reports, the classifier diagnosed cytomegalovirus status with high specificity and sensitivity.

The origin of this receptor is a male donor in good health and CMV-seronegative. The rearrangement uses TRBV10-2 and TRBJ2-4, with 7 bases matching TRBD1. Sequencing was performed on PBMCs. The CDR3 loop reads CASSELGQDKNIQYF. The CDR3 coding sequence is TGCGCCAGCAGTGAGCTTGGACAGGACAAAAACATTCAGTACTTC.